The 3 T cell receptor beta chains below were found in one sample sequenced in a study of cytomegalovirus exposure and HLA in healthy donors. The primer mix had 60 Vbeta and 13 Jbeta primers. Sequencing was performed with immunoSEQ multiplex PCR; in TCRdb, only in-frame clones are kept and a portion is missing. The sample yields approximately 150,000 clones, around 79% seen once. The sample consisted of PBMCs. The receptors were gathered from a man in his fifties or sixties in good health and CMV-seropositive.

The genes are TRBV28 and TRBJ1-3, with D possibly TRBD1 on 5 matching bases. Germline lookup yields CDR1 MDHEN and CDR2 SYDVKM. This CDR3 region has 15 residues. Deletions cut 5 bases from V and 9 bases from J, with 20 bases between. For the CDR3, the DNA is TGTGCCAGCAGTCCTCAAGGCGGGGCGGGGGGCACCATATATTTT. This codes for CASSPQGGAGGTIYF.

This clone occurred once. Germline and junction disagree at one end, which may indicate a read error. The chain links TRBV11-3 to TRBJ2-4, with 7 bases matching TRBD2. The CDR3 has 11 residues. CDR1 and CDR2 from the germline V gene are SGHNT and YENEEA. This chain's CDR3 is CASSADLGGWF. As DNA, the CDR3 is TGTGCCAGCAGCGCCGACTTGGGAGGGTGGTTC.

The chain has TRBV30 and TRBJ2-7; 7 positions agree with TRBD1. Germline V gives CDR1 GTSNPN, CDR2 SVGIG (reference sequence). V dropped 1 base and J dropped 6; count of bases not matched to a gene: 9. The CDR3 consists of 14 residues. This CDR3 is CAWSGGTELSEQYF. CDR3 nucleotides: TGTGCCTGGAGTGGGGGGACAGAGCTCAGCGAGCAGTACTTC.